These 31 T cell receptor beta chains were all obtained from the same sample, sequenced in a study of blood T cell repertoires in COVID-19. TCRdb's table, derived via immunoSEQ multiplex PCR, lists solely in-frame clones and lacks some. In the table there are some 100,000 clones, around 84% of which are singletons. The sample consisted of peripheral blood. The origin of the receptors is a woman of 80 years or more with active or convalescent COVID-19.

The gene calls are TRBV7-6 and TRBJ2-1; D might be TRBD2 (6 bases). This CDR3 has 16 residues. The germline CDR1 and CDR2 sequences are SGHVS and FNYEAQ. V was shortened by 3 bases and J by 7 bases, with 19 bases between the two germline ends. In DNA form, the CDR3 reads TGTGCCAGCAGCTTCTTGTCCGCGAGTGGGGGGAATGAGCAGTTCTTC. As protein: CASSFLSASGGNEQFF. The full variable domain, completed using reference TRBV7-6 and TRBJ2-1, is GAGVSQSPRYKVTKRGQDVALRCDPISGHVSLYWYRQALGQGPEFLTYFNYEAQQDKSGLPNDRFSAERPEGSISTLTIQRTEQRDSAMYRCASSFLSASGGNEQFFGPGTRLTVL.

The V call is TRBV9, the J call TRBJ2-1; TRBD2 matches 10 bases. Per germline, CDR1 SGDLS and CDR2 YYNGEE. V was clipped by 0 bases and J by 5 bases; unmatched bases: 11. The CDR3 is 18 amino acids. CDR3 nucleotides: TGTGCCAGCAGCGTAGGGTCCACGGTAGCGGGAGGCCACAATGAGCAGTTCTTC. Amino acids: CASSVGSTVAGGHNEQFF.

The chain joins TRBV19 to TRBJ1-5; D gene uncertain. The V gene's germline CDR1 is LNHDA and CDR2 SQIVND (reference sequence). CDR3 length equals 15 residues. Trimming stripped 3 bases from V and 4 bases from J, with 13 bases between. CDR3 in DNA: TGTGCCAGTAGTATTCGAGGGTTTTGGAATCAGCCCCAGCATTTT. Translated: CASSIRGFWNQPQHF.

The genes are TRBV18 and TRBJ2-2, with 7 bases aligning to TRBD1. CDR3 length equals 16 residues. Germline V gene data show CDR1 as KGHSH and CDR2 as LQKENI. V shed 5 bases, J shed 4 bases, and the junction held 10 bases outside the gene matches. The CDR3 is CASSTTTGYSTGELFF. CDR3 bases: TGTGCCAGCTCAACAACGACAGGGTATAGCACCGGGGAGCTGTTTTTT. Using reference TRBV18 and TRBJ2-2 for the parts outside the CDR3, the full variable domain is NAGVMQNPRHLVRRRGQEARLRCSPMKGHSHVYWYRQLPEEGLKFMVYLQKENIIDESGMPKERFSAEFPKEGPSILRIQQVVRGDSAAYFCASSTTTGYSTGELFFGEGSRLTVL.

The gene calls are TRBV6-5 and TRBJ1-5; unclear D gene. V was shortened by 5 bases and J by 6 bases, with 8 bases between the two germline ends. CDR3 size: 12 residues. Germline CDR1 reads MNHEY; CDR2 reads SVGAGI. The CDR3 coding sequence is TGTGCCAGCAGTCACCCAGGTCAGCCCCAGCATTTT. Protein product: CASSHPGQPQHF.

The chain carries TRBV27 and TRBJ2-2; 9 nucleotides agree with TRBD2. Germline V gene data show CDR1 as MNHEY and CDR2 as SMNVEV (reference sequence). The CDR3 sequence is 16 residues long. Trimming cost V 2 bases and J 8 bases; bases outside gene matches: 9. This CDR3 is CASSLAGGPWMGELFF. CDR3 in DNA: TGTGCCAGCAGTTTAGCGGGAGGGCCGTGGATGGGGGAGCTGTTTTTT.

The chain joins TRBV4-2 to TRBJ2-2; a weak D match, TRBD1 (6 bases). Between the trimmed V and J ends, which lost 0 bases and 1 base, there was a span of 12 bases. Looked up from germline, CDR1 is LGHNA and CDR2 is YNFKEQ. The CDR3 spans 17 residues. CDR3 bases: TGTGCCAGCAGCCAAGATCCAGGACAGATGAACACCGGGGAGCTGTTTTTT. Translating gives CASSQDPGQMNTGELFF.

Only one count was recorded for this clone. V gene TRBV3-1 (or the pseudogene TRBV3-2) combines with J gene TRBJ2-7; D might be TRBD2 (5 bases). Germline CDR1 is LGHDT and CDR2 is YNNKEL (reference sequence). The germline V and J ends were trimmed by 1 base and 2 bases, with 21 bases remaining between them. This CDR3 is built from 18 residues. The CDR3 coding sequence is TGTGCCAGCAGCCAAGGCCCCTGGCGGGCCACCTACCCCTACGAGCAGTACTTC. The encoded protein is CASSQGPWRATYPYEQYF.

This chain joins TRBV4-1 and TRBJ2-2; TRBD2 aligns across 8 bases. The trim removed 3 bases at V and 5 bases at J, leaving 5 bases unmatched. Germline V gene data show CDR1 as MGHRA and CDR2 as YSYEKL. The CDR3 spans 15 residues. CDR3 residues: CASSQPGGNTGELFF. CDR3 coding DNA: TGCGCCAGCAGCCAGCCGGGAGGGAATACCGGGGAGCTGTTTTTT.

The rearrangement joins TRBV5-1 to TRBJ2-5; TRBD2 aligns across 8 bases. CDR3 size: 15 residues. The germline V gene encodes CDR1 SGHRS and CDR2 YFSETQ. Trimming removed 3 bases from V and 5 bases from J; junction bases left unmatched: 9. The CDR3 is CASSSGGSGEETQYF. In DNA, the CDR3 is TGCGCCAGCAGCTCCGGAGGTAGCGGGGAGGAGACCCAGTACTTC. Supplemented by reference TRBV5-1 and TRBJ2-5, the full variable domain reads KAGVTQTPRYLIKTRGQQVTLSCSPISGHRSVSWYQQTPGQGLQFLFEYFSETQRNKGNFPGRFSGRQFSNSRSEMNVSTLELGDSALYLCASSSGGSGEETQYFGPGTRLLVL.

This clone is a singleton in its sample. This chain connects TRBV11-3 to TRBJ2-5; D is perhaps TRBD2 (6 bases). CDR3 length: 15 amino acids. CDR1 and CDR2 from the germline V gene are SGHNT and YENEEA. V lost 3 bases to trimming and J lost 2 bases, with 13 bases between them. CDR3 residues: CASSLGRGSQETQYF. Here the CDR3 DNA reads TGTGCCAGCAGCTTGGGGCGGGGCTCTCAAGAGACCCAGTACTTC.

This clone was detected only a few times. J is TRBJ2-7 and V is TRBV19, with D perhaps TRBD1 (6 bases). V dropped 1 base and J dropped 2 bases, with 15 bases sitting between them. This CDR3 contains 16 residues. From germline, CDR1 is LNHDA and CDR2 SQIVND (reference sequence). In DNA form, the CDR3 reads TGTGCCAGTAGTATAGTGTGGGGGCAGGTCACCTACGAGCAGTACTTC. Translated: CASSIVWGQVTYEQYF.

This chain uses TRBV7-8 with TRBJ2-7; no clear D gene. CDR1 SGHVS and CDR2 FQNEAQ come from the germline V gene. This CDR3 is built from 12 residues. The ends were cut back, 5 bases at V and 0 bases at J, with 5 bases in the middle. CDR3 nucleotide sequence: TGTGCCAGCAGCCTGAGCTCCTACGAGCAGTACTTC. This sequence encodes CASSLSSYEQYF.

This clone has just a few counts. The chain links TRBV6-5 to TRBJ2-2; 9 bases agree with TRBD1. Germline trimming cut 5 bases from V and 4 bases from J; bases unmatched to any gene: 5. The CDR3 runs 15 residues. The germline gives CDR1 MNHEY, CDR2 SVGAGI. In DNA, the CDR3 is TGTGCCAGCAGTACGCTGACAGGGGGCACCGGGGAGCTGTTTTTT. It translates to CASSTLTGGTGELFF.

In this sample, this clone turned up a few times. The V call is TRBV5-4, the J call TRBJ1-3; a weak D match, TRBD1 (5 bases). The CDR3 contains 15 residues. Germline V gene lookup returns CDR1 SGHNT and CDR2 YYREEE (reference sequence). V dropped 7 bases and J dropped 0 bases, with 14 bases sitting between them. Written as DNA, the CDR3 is TGTGCCAGCGGGGTTGGGGGGGACTCTGGAAACACCATATATTTT. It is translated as CASGVGGDSGNTIYF. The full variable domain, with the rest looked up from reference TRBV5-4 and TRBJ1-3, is ETGVTQSPTHLIKTRGQQVTLRCSSQSGHNTVSWYQQALGQGPQFIFQYYREEENGRGNFPPRFSGLQFPNYSSELNVNALELDDSALYLCASGVGGDSGNTIYFGEGSWLTVV.

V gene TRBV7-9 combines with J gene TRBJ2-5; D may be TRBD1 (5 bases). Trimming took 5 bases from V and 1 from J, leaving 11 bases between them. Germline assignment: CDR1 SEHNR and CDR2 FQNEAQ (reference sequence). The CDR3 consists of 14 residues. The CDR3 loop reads CASSIGHSQETQYF. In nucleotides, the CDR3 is TGTGCCAGCAGCATAGGACACTCCCAAGAGACCCAGTACTTC. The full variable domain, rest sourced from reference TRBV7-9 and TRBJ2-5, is DTGVSQNPRHKITKRGQNVTFRCDPISEHNRLYWYRQTLGQGPEFLTYFQNEAQLEKSRLLSDRFSAERPKGSFSTLEIQRTEQGDSAMYLCASSIGHSQETQYFGPGTRLLVL.

The CDR3 sequence: CASSPGNSGAYEQYF. The DNA of the CDR3 is TGTGCCAGCTCACCAGGGAATAGCGGGGCCTACGAGCAGTACTTC. The genes are TRBV18 and TRBJ2-7, with 8 bases identical to TRBD2. The CDR3 is 15 residues long. Trimming took 2 bases from V and 2 from J; bases not matched to a gene: 5. Germline assignment: CDR1 KGHSH and CDR2 LQKENI.

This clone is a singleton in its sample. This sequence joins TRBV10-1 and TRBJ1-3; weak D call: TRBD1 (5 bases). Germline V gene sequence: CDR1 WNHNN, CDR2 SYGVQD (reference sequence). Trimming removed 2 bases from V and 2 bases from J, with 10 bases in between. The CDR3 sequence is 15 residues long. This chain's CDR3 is CASSETRGAGNTIYF. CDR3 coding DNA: TGCGCCAGCAGTGAGACTCGGGGGGCTGGAAACACCATATATTTT.

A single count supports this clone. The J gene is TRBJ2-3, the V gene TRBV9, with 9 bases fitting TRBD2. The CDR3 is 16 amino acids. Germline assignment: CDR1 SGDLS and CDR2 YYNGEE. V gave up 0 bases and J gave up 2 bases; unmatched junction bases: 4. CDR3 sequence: CASSVGSGRSTDTQYF. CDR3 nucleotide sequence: TGTGCCAGCAGCGTAGGTAGCGGGAGATCCACAGATACGCAGTATTTT.

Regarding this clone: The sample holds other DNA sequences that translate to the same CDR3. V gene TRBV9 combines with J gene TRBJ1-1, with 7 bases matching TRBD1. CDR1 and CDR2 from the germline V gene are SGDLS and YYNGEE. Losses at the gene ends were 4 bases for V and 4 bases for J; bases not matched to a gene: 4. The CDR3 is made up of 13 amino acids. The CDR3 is CASSRQGGTEAFF. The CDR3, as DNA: TGTGCCAGCAGCCGACAGGGCGGCACTGAAGCTTTCTTT.

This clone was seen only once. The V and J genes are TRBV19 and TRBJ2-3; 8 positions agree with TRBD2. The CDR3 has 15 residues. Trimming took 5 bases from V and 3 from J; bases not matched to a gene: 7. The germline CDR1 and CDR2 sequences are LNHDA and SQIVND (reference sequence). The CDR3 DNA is TGTGCCAGTAGTTGGTCTAGCGGGTGGACAGATACGCAGTATTTT. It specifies CASSWSSGWTDTQYF.

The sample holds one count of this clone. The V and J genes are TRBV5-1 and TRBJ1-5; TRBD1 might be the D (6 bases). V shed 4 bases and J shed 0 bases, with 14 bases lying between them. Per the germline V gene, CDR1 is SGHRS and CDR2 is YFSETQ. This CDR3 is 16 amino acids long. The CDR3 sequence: CASSPGEGYSNQPQHF. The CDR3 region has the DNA TGCGCCAGCAGCCCAGGGGAGGGCTATAGCAATCAGCCCCAGCATTTT.

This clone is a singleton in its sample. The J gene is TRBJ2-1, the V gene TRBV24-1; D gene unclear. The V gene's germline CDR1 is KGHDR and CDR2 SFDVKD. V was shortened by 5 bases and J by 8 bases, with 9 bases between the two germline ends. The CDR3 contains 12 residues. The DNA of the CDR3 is TGTGCCACCAGTGTTGGCCGGGATGAGCAGTTCTTC. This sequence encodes CATSVGRDEQFF.

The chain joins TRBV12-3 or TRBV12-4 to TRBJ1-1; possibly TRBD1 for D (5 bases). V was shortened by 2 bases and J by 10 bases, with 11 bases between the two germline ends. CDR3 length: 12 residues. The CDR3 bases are TGTGCCAGCAGTTTAAATCAGGGTCGAGCTTTCTTT. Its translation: CASSLNQGRAFF.

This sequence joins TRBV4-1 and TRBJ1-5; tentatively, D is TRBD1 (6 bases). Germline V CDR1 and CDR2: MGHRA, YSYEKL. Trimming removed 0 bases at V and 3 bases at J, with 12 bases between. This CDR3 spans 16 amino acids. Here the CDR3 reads CASSQDPGAYNQPQHF. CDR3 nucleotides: TGCGCCAGCAGCCAAGACCCAGGGGCCTACAATCAGCCCCAGCATTTT.

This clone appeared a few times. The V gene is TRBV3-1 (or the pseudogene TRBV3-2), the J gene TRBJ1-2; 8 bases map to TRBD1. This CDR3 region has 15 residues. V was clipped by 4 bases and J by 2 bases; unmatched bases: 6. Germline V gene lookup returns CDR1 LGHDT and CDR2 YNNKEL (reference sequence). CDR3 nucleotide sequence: TGTGCCAGCAGCCCCCGGGACAGGACGAACTATGGCTACACCTTC. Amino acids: CASSPRDRTNYGYTF.

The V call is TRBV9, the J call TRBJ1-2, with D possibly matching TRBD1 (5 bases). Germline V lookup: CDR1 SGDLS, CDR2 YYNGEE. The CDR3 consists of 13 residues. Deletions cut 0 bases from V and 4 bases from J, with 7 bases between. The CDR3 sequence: CASSVEGIYGYTF. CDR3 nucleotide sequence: TGTGCCAGCAGCGTAGAGGGGATCTATGGCTACACCTTC.

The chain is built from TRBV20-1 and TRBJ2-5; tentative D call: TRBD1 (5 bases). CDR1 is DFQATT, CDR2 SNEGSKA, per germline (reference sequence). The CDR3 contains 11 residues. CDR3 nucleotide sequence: TGCTTCTCAGGGAATTCCGAGACCCAGTACTTC. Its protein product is CFSGNSETQYF.

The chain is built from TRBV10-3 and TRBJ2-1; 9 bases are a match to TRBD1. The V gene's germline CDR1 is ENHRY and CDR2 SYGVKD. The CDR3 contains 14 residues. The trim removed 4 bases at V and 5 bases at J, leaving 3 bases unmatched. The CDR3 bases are TGTGCCATCAGTGGGACAGGGGATCACAATGAGCAGTTCTTC. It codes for CAISGTGDHNEQFF.

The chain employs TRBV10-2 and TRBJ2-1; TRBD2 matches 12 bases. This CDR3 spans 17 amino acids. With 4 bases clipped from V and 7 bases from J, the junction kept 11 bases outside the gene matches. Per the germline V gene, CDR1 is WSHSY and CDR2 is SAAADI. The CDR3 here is CASSAGSTSGSLNEQFF. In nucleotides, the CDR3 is TGCGCCAGCAGTGCAGGGTCGACTAGCGGGAGTCTGAATGAGCAGTTCTTC.

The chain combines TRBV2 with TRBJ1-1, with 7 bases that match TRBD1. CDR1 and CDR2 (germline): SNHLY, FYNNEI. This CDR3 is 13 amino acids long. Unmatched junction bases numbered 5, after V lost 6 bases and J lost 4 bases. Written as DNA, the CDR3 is TGTGCCAGCAGCTGGCAGGGGGGCACTGAAGCTTTCTTT. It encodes CASSWQGGTEAFF.